This T cell receptor beta chain came from a study of blood T cell repertoires in COVID-19. The wider study: PBMCs, B-cell-depleted T cells, or T cells provided the cDNA or gDNA that made up the material.

The assay was immunoSEQ multiplex PCR, and TCRdb's table has in-frame clones only and misses some. The sample consists of some 200,000 clones, around 82% of them appearing once. The sequence was obtained from a woman in her sixties with acute COVID-19. The sample taken for sequencing was PBMCs or T cells enriched from blood (not recorded which).

CDR3 bases: TGCGCCAGCAGTGATAATAGTCACGCGGGAAAAGAGACCCAGTACTTC. This gives the protein CASSDNSHAGKETQYF. The rearrangement links TRBV10-1 to TRBJ2-5, with a weak D call TRBD2 (6 bases). Germline V gene data show CDR1 as WNHNN and CDR2 as SYGVQD (reference sequence). The CDR3 runs to 16 residues. Trimming stripped 3 bases from V and 3 bases from J, with 17 bases between.